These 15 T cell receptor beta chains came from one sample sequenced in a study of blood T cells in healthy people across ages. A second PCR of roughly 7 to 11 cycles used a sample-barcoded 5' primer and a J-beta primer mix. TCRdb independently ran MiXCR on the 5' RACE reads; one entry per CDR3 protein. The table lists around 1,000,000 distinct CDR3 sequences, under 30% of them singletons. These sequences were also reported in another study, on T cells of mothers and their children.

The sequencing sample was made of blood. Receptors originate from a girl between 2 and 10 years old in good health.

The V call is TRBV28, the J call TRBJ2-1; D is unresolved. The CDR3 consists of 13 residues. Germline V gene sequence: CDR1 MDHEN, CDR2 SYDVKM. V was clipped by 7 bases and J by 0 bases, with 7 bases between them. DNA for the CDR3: TGTGCCAGCACTACCAGCTCCTACAATGAGCAGTTCTTC. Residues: CASTTSSYNEQFF.

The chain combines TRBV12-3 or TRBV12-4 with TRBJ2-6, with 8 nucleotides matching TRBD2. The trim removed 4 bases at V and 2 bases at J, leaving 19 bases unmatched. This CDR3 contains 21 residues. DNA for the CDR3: TGTGCCAGCAGTTCCCACGCTGGGCCGAAGGGACTAGTGGCTGGGGCCAACGTCCTGACTTTC. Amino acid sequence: CASSSHAGPKGLVAGANVLTF.

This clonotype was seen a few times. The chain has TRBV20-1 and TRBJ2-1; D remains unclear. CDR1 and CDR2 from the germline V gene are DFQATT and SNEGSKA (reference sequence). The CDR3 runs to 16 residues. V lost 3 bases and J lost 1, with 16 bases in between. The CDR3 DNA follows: TGCAGTGCTAGTCAGGAAAGGTTAGGATCCTACAATGAGCAGTTCTTC. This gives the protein CSASQERLGSYNEQFF.

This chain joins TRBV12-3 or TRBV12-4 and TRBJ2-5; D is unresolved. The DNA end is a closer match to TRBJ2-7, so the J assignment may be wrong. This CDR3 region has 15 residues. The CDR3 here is CASSLGSGSSYEQYF. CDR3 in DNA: TGTGCCAGCAGTTTAGGGTCTGGTAGCTCCTACGAGCAGTACTTC.

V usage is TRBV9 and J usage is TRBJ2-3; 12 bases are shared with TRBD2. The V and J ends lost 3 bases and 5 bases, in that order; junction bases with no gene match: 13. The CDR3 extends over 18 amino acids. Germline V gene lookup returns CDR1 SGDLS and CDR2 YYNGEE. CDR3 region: CASSAVERLAGVIDTQYF. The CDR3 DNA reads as TGTGCCAGCAGCGCCGTCGAGAGACTAGCGGGAGTGATAGATACGCAGTATTTT.

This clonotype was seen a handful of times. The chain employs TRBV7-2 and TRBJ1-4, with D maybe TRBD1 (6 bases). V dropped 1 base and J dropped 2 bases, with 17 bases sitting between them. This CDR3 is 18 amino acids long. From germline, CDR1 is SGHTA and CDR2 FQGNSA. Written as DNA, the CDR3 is TGTGCCAGCAGCTTAGAGTCCCAGGGGATGGCGACTAATGAAAAACTGTTTTTT. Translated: CASSLESQGMATNEKLFF.

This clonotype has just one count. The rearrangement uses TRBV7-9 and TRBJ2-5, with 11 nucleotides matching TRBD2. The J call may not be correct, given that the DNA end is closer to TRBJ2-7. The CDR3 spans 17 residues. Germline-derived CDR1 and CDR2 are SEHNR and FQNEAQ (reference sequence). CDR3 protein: CASSNPFESSGRYEQYF. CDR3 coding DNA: TGTGCCAGCAGTAACCCCTTTGAGTCTAGCGGGAGGTACGAGCAGTACTTC.

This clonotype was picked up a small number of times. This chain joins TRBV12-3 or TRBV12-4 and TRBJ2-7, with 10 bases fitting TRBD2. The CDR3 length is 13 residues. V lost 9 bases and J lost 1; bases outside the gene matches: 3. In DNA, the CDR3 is TGTGCCAGAGGACTAGCGGTTTCCTACGAGCAGTACTTC. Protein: CARGLAVSYEQYF.

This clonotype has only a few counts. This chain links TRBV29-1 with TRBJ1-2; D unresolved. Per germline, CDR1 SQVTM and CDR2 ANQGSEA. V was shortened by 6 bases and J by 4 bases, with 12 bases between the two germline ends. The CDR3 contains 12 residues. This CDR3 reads CSVPGSSYGYTF. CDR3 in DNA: TGCAGCGTACCGGGCTCCTCCTATGGCTACACCTTC.

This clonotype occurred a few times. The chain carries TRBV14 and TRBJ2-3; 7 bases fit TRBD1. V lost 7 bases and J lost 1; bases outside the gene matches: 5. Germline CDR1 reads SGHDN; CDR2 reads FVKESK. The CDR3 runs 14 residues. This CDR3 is CASTRTGGTDTQYF. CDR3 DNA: TGTGCCAGCACAAGGACAGGAGGCACAGATACGCAGTATTTT.

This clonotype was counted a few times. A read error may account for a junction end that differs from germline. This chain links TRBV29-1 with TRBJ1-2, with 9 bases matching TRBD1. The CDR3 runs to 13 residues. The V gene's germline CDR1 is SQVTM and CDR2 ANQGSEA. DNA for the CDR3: TGTAGCGTTGAACGGGACAGGGCCGGTGGCTACACCTTC. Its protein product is CSVERDRAGGYTF.

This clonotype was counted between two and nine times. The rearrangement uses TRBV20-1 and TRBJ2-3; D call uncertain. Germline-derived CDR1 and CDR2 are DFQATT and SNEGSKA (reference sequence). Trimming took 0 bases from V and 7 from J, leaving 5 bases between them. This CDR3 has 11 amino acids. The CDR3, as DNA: TGCAGTGCTAGAGATCGGAATACGCAGTATTTT. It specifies CSARDRNTQYF.

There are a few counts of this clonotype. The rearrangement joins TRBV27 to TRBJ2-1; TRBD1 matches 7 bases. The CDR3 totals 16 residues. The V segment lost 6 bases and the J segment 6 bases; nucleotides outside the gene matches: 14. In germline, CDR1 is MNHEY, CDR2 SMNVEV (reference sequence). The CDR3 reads CASSVLTGAAPNEQFF. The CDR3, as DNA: TGTGCCAGCAGCGTCCTTACAGGGGCCGCACCCAATGAGCAGTTCTTC.

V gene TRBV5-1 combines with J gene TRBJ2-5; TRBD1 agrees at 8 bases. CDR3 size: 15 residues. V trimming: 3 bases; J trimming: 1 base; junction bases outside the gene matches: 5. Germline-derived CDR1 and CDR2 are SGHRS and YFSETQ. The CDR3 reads CASSWDRLSQETQYF. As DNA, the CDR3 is TGCGCCAGCAGCTGGGACAGGCTCTCCCAAGAGACCCAGTACTTC.

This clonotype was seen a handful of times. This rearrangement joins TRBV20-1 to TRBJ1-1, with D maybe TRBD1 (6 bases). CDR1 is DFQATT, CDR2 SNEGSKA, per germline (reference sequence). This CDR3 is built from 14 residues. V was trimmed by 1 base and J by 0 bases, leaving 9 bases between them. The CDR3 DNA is TGCAGTGCTAGAGGGGGGCGGGTGAACACTGAAGCTTTCTTT. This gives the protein CSARGGRVNTEAFF.